These T cell receptor beta chains were read from a single sample in a study of blood T cell repertoires in COVID-19. Some clones are missing from TCRdb's copy, which holds only in-frame ones; the method was immunoSEQ multiplex PCR. Of some 220,000 clones listed, about 88% are singletons. The specimen sequenced was peripheral blood. The receptors were gathered from a man aged 45 to 65 who had recovered from COVID-19. Both conserved end residues are trimmed from each CDR3. The order of the fields is V gene, J gene, CDR3 protein.

V gene: TRBV11-2
J gene: TRBJ1-1
CDR3 protein: ASSFTGQTEAF

V gene: TRBV24-1
J gene: TRBJ2-3
CDR3 protein: ATESGIDADTQY

V gene: TRBV6-5
J gene: TRBJ2-1
CDR3 protein: ASSYSGTGSYNEQF

V gene: TRBV27
J gene: TRBJ1-3
CDR3 protein: ASSLKGGPGNTIY

V gene: TRBV19
J gene: TRBJ2-7
CDR3 protein: ASSPRTGTNYEQY

V gene: TRBV13
J gene: TRBJ1-1
CDR3 protein: ASYGFTEAF

V gene: TRBV6-5
J gene: TRBJ1-2
CDR3 protein: ASSYSVGAEGYT

V gene: TRBV20-1
J gene: TRBJ2-7
CDR3 protein: SASTGTNEQY

V gene: TRBV30
J gene: TRBJ1-2
CDR3 protein: AWSVYEGYT

V gene: TRBV10-3
J gene: TRBJ2-3
CDR3 protein: AISSGQVSTDTQY

V gene: TRBV20-1
J gene: TRBJ2-5
CDR3 protein: SDSRGKTQY

V gene: TRBV6-6
J gene: TRBJ2-1
CDR3 protein: ASSYYGNEQF

V gene: TRBV6-5
J gene: TRBJ1-1
CDR3 protein: ASSYELNTEAF

V gene: TRBV15
J gene: TRBJ2-1
CDR3 protein: ATSREGQVSSYNEQF

V gene: TRBV7-2
J gene: TRBJ2-3
CDR3 protein: ASSLGQGGRDTQY

V gene: TRBV4-2
J gene: TRBJ1-4
CDR3 protein: ASSQVSGANNEKLF

V gene: TRBV27
J gene: TRBJ1-5
CDR3 protein: ASSLRQPAYSNQPQH

V gene: TRBV28
J gene: TRBJ2-7
CDR3 protein: ASSPLSQDVSSGRAYEQY

V gene: TRBV5-4
J gene: TRBJ2-7
CDR3 protein: ASSLGGSSYEQY

V gene: TRBV28
J gene: TRBJ1-4
CDR3 protein: ASSPGLLATNEKLF

V gene: TRBV30
J gene: TRBJ2-3
CDR3 protein: AWGTRRTSGSPDTQY

V gene: TRBV10-2
J gene: TRBJ2-1
CDR3 protein: ASRGGSSYNEQF

V gene: TRBV19
J gene: TRBJ2-7
CDR3 protein: ASSPADAGYEQY

V gene: TRBV18
J gene: TRBJ2-5
CDR3 protein: ASSPLGREAETQY

V gene: TRBV5-4
J gene: TRBJ1-2
CDR3 protein: ASSTRERIYGYT

V gene: TRBV27
J gene: TRBJ1-6
CDR3 protein: ASSVSGTGISPLH

V gene: TRBV7-9
J gene: TRBJ2-7
CDR3 protein: ASSPWASGSQSYEQY

V gene: TRBV6-1
J gene: TRBJ1-5
CDR3 protein: ASSEERNQPQH

V gene: TRBV28
J gene: TRBJ2-1
CDR3 protein: ASSPTDYYNEQF

V gene: TRBV7-6
J gene: TRBJ2-5
CDR3 protein: ASSPGTGRLETQY

V gene: TRBV7-2
J gene: TRBJ1-5
CDR3 protein: ASSSDRHNQPQH

V gene: TRBV27
J gene: TRBJ1-2
CDR3 protein: ASSSGTGNYGYT

V gene: TRBV24-1
J gene: TRBJ2-1
CDR3 protein: ATSERTNGRHEQF

V gene: TRBV27
J gene: TRBJ1-1
CDR3 protein: ASSLNRGGNTEAF

V gene: TRBV18
J gene: TRBJ2-7
CDR3 protein: ASSQRAGTTYEQY

V gene: TRBV28
J gene: TRBJ2-7
CDR3 protein: ASTVASGAYEQY

V gene: TRBV2
J gene: TRBJ2-1
CDR3 protein: ASSAEGSSYNEQF

V gene: TRBV27
J gene: TRBJ1-1
CDR3 protein: ASRGTGGVTEAF

V gene: TRBV5-1
J gene: TRBJ2-7
CDR3 protein: ASSSGRTSVREQY

V gene: TRBV5-1
J gene: TRBJ1-2
CDR3 protein: ASSLIGGKANGYT

V gene: TRBV7-2
J gene: TRBJ2-1
CDR3 protein: ASSLAGGGQF

V gene: TRBV5-1
J gene: TRBJ2-3
CDR3 protein: ASSPRRAGTTDTQY

V gene: TRBV5-4
J gene: TRBJ2-5
CDR3 protein: ASSWMTGLGQETQY

V gene: TRBV20-1
J gene: TRBJ1-2
CDR3 protein: SAATYGYT